This TCR beta chain emerged from a study of T cell responses to AZD1222 COVID-19 vaccine. Whole-study findings and limits: Only 6 or 7 individuals given AZD1222 were seropositive at baseline.

Concerning this clone: Its target is unknown.

Sequencing was performed with immunoSEQ multiplex PCR; in TCRdb, only in-frame clones are kept and a portion is missing. The sample holds about 140,000 clones, 93% seen once. CDR1 and CDR2 (germline): SGHTA, FQGTGA. V shed 2 bases and J shed 4 bases, with 10 bases lying between them. This CDR3 is built from 14 residues. V gene TRBV7-3 combines with J gene TRBJ2-3; D is possibly TRBD2 (6 bases). The specimen was peripheral blood, collected on day 0 of MenACWY control vaccination. The clonotype originates from an adult in good health. CDR3 loop: CASSLRGAADTQYF. DNA for the CDR3: TGTGCCAGCAGCTTACGCGGGGCGGCAGATACGCAGTATTTT.